This T cell receptor (beta chain) was identified in a study of cytomegalovirus exposure and HLA in healthy donors. Study overall: An analysis done earlier identified about 100 million unique TCR beta sequences from 200 million or so T cells. Most donors, 80% to 90% of 350 to 450 genotyped, fell in the Caucasian-associated ancestry cluster.

A note on this clone: Antigen unknown.

General observations from the study: Published work reported that the classifier diagnosed cytomegalovirus status with high specificity and sensitivity. In an earlier analysis, productive rearrangement rates for most beta V segments clustered near 87% or 30%.

Primers for the PCR totalled 60 Vbeta and 13 Jbeta. Method: immunoSEQ multiplex PCR; TCRdb's copy keeps in-frame clones and lacks some. Its table records about 120,000 clones. V dropped 0 bases and J dropped 3; count of bases not matched to a gene: 11. The CDR3 is made up of 17 amino acids. Germline V gene lookup returns CDR1 SGHTS and CDR2 YDEGEE. The sample was PBMCs. This clonotype was obtained from a man aged 18 to 30 in good health and CMV-seronegative. V gene TRBV5-8 combines with J gene TRBJ1-1; 7 bases fit TRBD1. The CDR3 DNA sequence: TGTGCCAGCAGCTTGGCCTTCGACAGGGAGGTGGACACTGAAGCTTTCTTT. Its translation: CASSLAFDREVDTEAFF.